The 10 T cell receptor beta chains given below trace back to one sample, sequenced in a study of T-cell memory formation after mild COVID-19. TCRdb reprocessed the 5' RACE reads with MiXCR, giving one entry per CDR3 protein. The sample lists 85,000 to 130,000 distinct CDR3 sequences; over 15% were seen once. Sequencing was performed on PBMCs or a T cell subset sorted from them (not recorded which). Receptors were obtained from an adult woman who had mild COVID-19 (a few samples of this study predate the infection). Cell type and time point are not known.

This chain connects TRBV4-1 to TRBJ2-3; 7 nucleotides match TRBD2. This CDR3 has 16 amino acids. V lost 0 bases, J lost 0 bases, and 3 bases stayed unmatched. Germline V lookup: CDR1 MGHRA, CDR2 YSYEKL. As DNA, the CDR3 is TGCGCCAGCAGCCAAGAAGCGGGGCTTAGCACAGATACGCAGTATTTT. This encodes CASSQEAGLSTDTQYF.

The chain employs TRBV7-2 and TRBJ2-1, with TRBD2 matching 11 bases. The J segment lost 3 bases and the V segment lost 4 bases, leaving 2 bases of the junction unmatched. Germline values: CDR1 SGHTA, CDR2 FQGNSA. The CDR3 runs to 15 residues. This CDR3 is CASSSLAGGYNEQFF. As DNA, the CDR3 is TGTGCCAGCAGCTCCCTAGCGGGGGGCTACAATGAGCAGTTCTTC.

This clonotype was found a few times. The chain is built from TRBV6-5 and TRBJ2-1, with 13 bases that match TRBD2. The J segment lost 9 bases and the V segment lost 8 bases, leaving 1 base of the junction unmatched. This CDR3 is 12 amino acids long. Per the germline V gene, CDR1 is MNHEY and CDR2 is SVGAGI. The CDR3 DNA sequence: TGTGCCAGCGGACTAGCGGGAGCTGAGCAGTTCTTC. This codes for CASGLAGAEQFF.

The chain has TRBV7-9 and TRBJ2-6, with TRBD1 matching 7 bases. Trimming removed 1 base from V and 4 bases from J; junction bases left unmatched: 4. The CDR3 extends over 16 amino acids. The V gene's germline CDR1 is SEHNR and CDR2 FQNEAQ (reference sequence). CDR3 nucleotides: TGTGCCAGCAGCTTAGGGACAGGCTCCGGGGCCAACGTCCTGACTTTC. Translating gives CASSLGTGSGANVLTF.

The gene calls are TRBV12-3 or TRBV12-4 and TRBJ1-3; TRBD1 is a possible D gene (5 bases). The CDR3 contains 16 residues. Deletions cut 5 bases from V and 4 bases from J, with 18 bases between. Here the CDR3 DNA reads TGTGCCAGCAGTCTCGGACATCCCGGGGTCGGAAACACCATATATTTT. This codes for CASSLGHPGVGNTIYF.

The rearrangement links TRBV12-3 or TRBV12-4 to TRBJ2-2; D perhaps matches TRBD2 (5 bases). Between the trimmed V and J ends, which lost 5 bases and 6 bases, there was a span of 13 bases. This CDR3 comprises 14 residues. The CDR3: CASSPGRGSGELFF. The DNA for the CDR3 is TGTGCCAGCAGTCCGGGGAGAGGGTCCGGGGAGCTGTTTTTT.

V usage is TRBV5-5 and J usage is TRBJ1-5, with a possible D match to TRBD1 (5 bases). Germline V gene data show CDR1 as SGHKS and CDR2 as YYEKEE (reference sequence). The ends were cut back, 4 bases at V and 5 bases at J, with 16 bases in the middle. The CDR3 has 15 amino acids. The CDR3 here is CASSPLPGGDQPQHF. As DNA, the CDR3 is TGTGCCAGCAGCCCACTCCCGGGAGGGGATCAGCCCCAGCATTTT.

The rearrangement joins TRBV20-1 to TRBJ2-5, with 11 bases aligning to TRBD2. Per the germline V gene, CDR1 is DFQATT and CDR2 is SNEGSKA (reference sequence). This CDR3 has 15 residues. Losses at the gene ends were 0 bases for V and 1 base for J; bases not matched to a gene: 1. CDR3 region: CSARETSGVQETQYF. The DNA for the CDR3 is TGCAGTGCTAGAGAGACTAGCGGGGTCCAAGAGACCCAGTACTTC.

V gene TRBV6-4 combines with J gene TRBJ2-3, with 8 bases identical to TRBD2. The V segment lost 5 bases and the J segment 14 bases; nucleotides outside the gene matches: 6. The CDR3 totals 11 residues. Per germline, CDR1 MRHNA and CDR2 SNTAGT. The DNA of the CDR3 is TGTGCCAGCAGTTACGGACTAGCTTCGTATTTT. The encoded protein is CASSYGLASYF.

The chain is built from TRBV7-9 and TRBJ1-1; the D is unclear. This CDR3 comprises 15 residues. From germline, CDR1 is SEHNR and CDR2 FQNEAQ (reference sequence). Trimming cost V 5 bases and J 1 base, with 14 bases left between them. The CDR3 DNA reads as TGTGCCAGCAGCCCGACCAACCGAGCGAACACTGAAGCTTTCTTT. The encoded protein is CASSPTNRANTEAFF.